The 9 T cell receptor beta chains below all came from one sample that was sequenced in a study of T-cell reconstitution after alpha-beta-depleted transplantation in children. Library preparation (for TCRbeta) was performed with unique molecular identifiers. TCRdb reprocessed the PCR reads via MiXCR and lists one record per CDR3 protein. The sample contains hundreds of thousands of distinct CDR3 sequences, about 24% of which appear only once. The source material was PBMCs, mostly from graft donor cells, sampled 360 days after TCRalphabeta/CD19-depleted stem cell transplant. The receptors come from a female patient aged 2 to 10 who had a stem cell transplant for congenital amegakaryocytic thrombocytopenia, so the T cells may come from the graft donor.

This clonotype was recorded a few times. The chain recombines TRBV20-1 with TRBJ2-3; 10 bases fit TRBD2. The CDR3 is 13 residues long. Germline CDR1 reads DFQATT; CDR2 reads SNEGSKA (reference sequence). The CDR3 coding sequence is TGCAGAGCAGCGGGGGGGCCGGCAGATACGCAGTATTTT. Amino acids: CRAAGGPADTQYF.

This sequence joins TRBV20-1 and TRBJ2-1, with D possibly being TRBD1 (5 bases). The length of the CDR3 is 13 residues. The germline V gene encodes CDR1 DFQATT and CDR2 SNEGSKA (reference sequence). Trimming took 2 bases from V and 0 from J, leaving 5 bases between them. CDR3 bases: TGCAGTGCTAGACAGGGCTCCTACAATGAGCAGTTCTTC. It specifies CSARQGSYNEQFF.

This clonotype was picked up one time. The V gene is TRBV7-2, the J gene TRBJ2-7; possibly TRBD2 for D (6 bases). CDR1 and CDR2 (germline): SGHTA, FQGNSA. The V gene lost 0 bases and the J gene lost 0 bases, with 12 bases spanning the gap. The CDR3 has 16 amino acids. CDR3 DNA sequence: TGTGCCAGCAGCTTAGCACGGCTAGCGACCTCCTACGAGCAGTACTTC. Translation: CASSLARLATSYEQYF.

In this sample, this clonotype turned up a few times. The rearrangement uses TRBV29-1 and TRBJ2-5; D uncertain. Germline values: CDR1 SQVTM, CDR2 ANQGSEA. This CDR3 has 13 amino acids. V shed 6 bases and J shed 2 bases, with 13 bases lying between them. The CDR3 DNA reads TGCAGCGTCCGAAGGCCGACGCAAGAGACCCAGTACTTC. Its translation: CSVRRPTQETQYF.

This clonotype has a count of ten or more. The chain employs TRBV29-1 and TRBJ1-4; D may be TRBD1 (6 bases). The CDR3 has 13 amino acids. The V end was cut by 1 base, the J end by 8 bases, with 11 bases between. The germline V gene encodes CDR1 SQVTM and CDR2 ANQGSEA. CDR3 nucleotide sequence: TGCAGCGTTGAAGGAGGGGGTGGGGAAAAACTGTTTTTT. Protein sequence: CSVEGGGGEKLFF. The variable domain in full, completed from reference TRBV29-1 and TRBJ1-4, reads SAVISQKPSRDICQRGTSLTIQCQVDSQVTMMFWYRQQPGQSLTLIATANQGSEATYESGFVIDKFPISRPNLTFSTLTVSNMSPEDSSIYLCSVEGGGGEKLFFGSGTQLSVL.

This clonotype was recorded a few times. The chain joins TRBV20-1 to TRBJ1-2; D is perhaps TRBD1 (5 bases). This CDR3 contains 15 residues. V shed 2 bases and J shed 0 bases, with 13 bases lying between them. Germline V lookup: CDR1 DFQATT, CDR2 SNEGSKA (reference sequence). The DNA of the CDR3 is TGCAGTGCTAGAAAGTCACAGGACTCTAACTATGGCTACACCTTC. Amino acid sequence: CSARKSQDSNYGYTF.

The rearrangement uses TRBV5-1 and TRBJ2-5; D uncertain. Germline V gene sequence: CDR1 SGHRS, CDR2 YFSETQ. The CDR3 is 11 residues long. V was clipped by 9 bases and J by 3 bases, with 9 bases between them. For the CDR3, the DNA is TGCGCCACCACCATTGAAGAGACCCAGTACTTC. This translates into CATTIEETQYF.

The V call is TRBV9, the J call TRBJ2-1; 8 nucleotides agree with TRBD2. CDR1 and CDR2 (germline): SGDLS, YYNGEE. The junction had 8 bases not matched to a gene; V was cut back by 0 bases and J by 6 bases. The CDR3 runs to 16 residues. The CDR3 reads CASSVDPGGALNEQFF. The CDR3 DNA reads as TGTGCCAGCAGCGTAGACCCGGGGGGGGCCCTCAATGAGCAGTTCTTC.

This clonotype has just a few counts. This chain uses TRBV7-2 with TRBJ2-6, with D unresolved. Per germline, CDR1 SGHTA and CDR2 FQGNSA. Trimming removed 3 bases from V and 8 bases from J, with 11 bases in between. The CDR3 is 14 amino acids. CDR3 in DNA: TGTGCCAGCAGCTTTTCAGAGAGGTCCAACGTCCTGACTTTC. This translates into CASSFSERSNVLTF. Full variable domain (remainder filled in from reference TRBV7-2 and TRBJ2-6): GAGVSQSPSNKVTEKGKDVELRCDPISGHTALYWYRQSLGQGLEFLIYFQGNSAPDKSGLPSDRFSAERTGGSVSTLTIQRTQQEDSAVYLCASSFSERSNVLTFGAGSRLTVL.